The next 7 T cell receptor beta chains were all read from a single sample in a study of CD8 T cells in Susac syndrome. Random hexamers were used to reverse transcribe about 0.45 to 1 ug of RNA. TCRdb ran MiXCR on the immunoSEQ multiplex PCR reads and lists one entry per CDR3 protein. The sample records hundreds of thousands of distinct CDR3 sequences, just over 90% being singletons. The material sequenced was CD4+ T cells from PBMCs. Receptors were obtained from a human donor with multiple sclerosis.

The chain joins TRBV9 to TRBJ2-2, with D maybe TRBD1 (5 bases). The CDR3 consists of 14 residues. Germline V gives CDR1 SGDLS, CDR2 YYNGEE. Trimming took off 0 bases at V and 4 bases at J, with 7 bases between the two ends. The CDR3 spells CASSVGRATGELFF. CDR3 DNA: TGTGCCAGCAGCGTAGGCAGGGCCACCGGGGAGCTGTTTTTT.

The gene calls are TRBV6-6 and TRBJ1-2; perhaps TRBD1 as D (5 bases). V lost 7 bases and J lost 8, with 17 bases in between. Germline CDR1 is MNHNY and CDR2 is SVGAGI (reference sequence). This CDR3 contains 13 residues. This CDR3 reads CASTPGPRAGYTF. The CDR3 DNA is TGTGCCAGCACACCGGGACCAAGGGCGGGCTACACCTTC.

The chain uses TRBV7-2 and TRBJ1-3, with D possibly TRBD1 on 6 matching bases. The germline V gene encodes CDR1 SGHTA and CDR2 FQGNSA. CDR3 size: 14 residues. V was pared by 4 bases and J by 7 bases, with 14 bases between. CDR3 sequence (DNA): TGTGCCAGCAGCTCCCAACAGGGTTTCAACACCATATATTTT. This encodes CASSSQQGFNTIYF. Looking up the rest from reference TRBV7-2 and TRBJ1-3 gives the full variable domain: GAGVSQSPSNKVTEKGKDVELRCDPISGHTALYWYRQSLGQGLEFLIYFQGNSAPDKSGLPSDRFSAERTGGSVSTLTIQRTQQEDSAVYLCASSSQQGFNTIYFGEGSWLTVV.

The gene calls are TRBV5-1 and TRBJ1-5; 9 bases are shared with TRBD1. The CDR3 covers 18 residues. V lost 1 base to trimming and J lost 0 bases; unmatched junction nucleotides: 8. The germline CDR1 and CDR2 sequences are SGHRS and YFSETQ. In DNA form, the CDR3 reads TGCGCCAGCAGCTTGACAGGGGGCCCCCCGTATAGCAATCAGCCCCAGCATTTT. Protein product: CASSLTGGPPYSNQPQHF.

The chain employs TRBV28 and TRBJ2-2, with D uncertain. Trimming removed 6 bases from V and 0 bases from J, with 17 bases in between. The CDR3 is 17 residues long. From germline, CDR1 is MDHEN and CDR2 SYDVKM. Here the CDR3 reads CASSRDGWKANTGELFF. CDR3 nucleotide sequence: TGTGCCAGCAGCCGCGATGGGTGGAAGGCGAACACCGGGGAGCTGTTTTTT.

The V gene is TRBV2, the J gene TRBJ2-5; no firm D call. CDR1 is SNHLY, CDR2 FYNNEI, per germline. The CDR3 extends over 10 amino acids. Trimming left V 8 bases short and J 5 bases short, with 6 bases between. The CDR3: CASSWETQYF. The CDR3, as DNA: TGTGCCAGCTCTTGGGAGACCCAGTACTTC.

The V gene is TRBV5-4, the J gene TRBJ2-5, with D unresolved. The germline V and J ends were trimmed by 2 bases and 4 bases, with 12 bases remaining between them. There are 14 residues in the CDR3. Germline values: CDR1 SGHNT, CDR2 YYREEE (reference sequence). Written as DNA, the CDR3 is TGTGCCAGCAGCTTACCTACTCGGGCAGAGACCCAGTACTTC. It yields the protein CASSLPTRAETQYF.